Following are 28 T cell receptor beta chains from one sample sequenced in a study of human T cells and chemical hapten exposure (dated by TCRdb to the early 2020s). The time point label, as the study defines it: pre-sensitization, week 0. The treatment or condition label for this specimen denotes: therapeutic diphenylcyclopropenone sensitization with weekly scalp DPC. The library was produced with RACE. Sequencing relied on a NextSeq 500. TCRdb itself trimmed the public reads at Q25 with fastp, ran MiXCR and retained productive beta chains. CDR3 protein sequences are deduplicated, and each keeps its most common genes and DNA. This sample lists about 290,000 distinct CDR3 sequences; roughly 8% were detected once. The ten largest clones represent more than 0.95% of the sample. Material: whole blood, obtained in connection with sensitization to the hapten diphenylcyclopropenone (DPC). The source of these receptors is a young man with alopecia areata. Some clones in this sample may be carry-over from other donors' samples.

This clonotype appeared many times. This chain links TRBV10-3 with TRBJ1-5; 10 nucleotides align to TRBD1. Germline CDR1 and CDR2: ENHRY and SYGVKD. The CDR3 has 16 residues. V trimming: 10 bases; J trimming: 0 bases; junction bases outside the gene matches: 9. CDR3 sequence reads: CATGQGPSDSNQPQHF. Here the CDR3 DNA reads TGTGCCACGGGACAGGGGCCCTCGGATAGCAATCAGCCCCAGCATTTT.

This clonotype was picked up a small number of times. CDR3 in amino acids: CASSQSILGPEAFF. The CDR3 region has the DNA TGTGCCAGCAGCCAATCTATCCTCGGTCCCGAAGCTTTCTTT. This chain connects TRBV3-1 to TRBJ1-1; unclear D gene. Germline V CDR1 and CDR2: LGHDT, YNNKEL (reference sequence). The CDR3 contains 14 residues. Trimming took 2 bases from V and 8 from J, leaving 15 bases between them.

This clonotype has more than one count but fewer than ten. The rearrangement joins TRBV12-3 or TRBV12-4 to TRBJ2-6; unclear D gene. The CDR3 has 16 amino acids. V lost 5 bases to trimming and J lost 0 bases, with 11 bases between them. The CDR3 spells CASSAAVNSGANVLTF. The CDR3 DNA is TGTGCCAGCAGTGCCGCCGTTAACTCTGGGGCCAACGTCCTGACTTTC.

This clonotype occurred a few times. The CDR3 is CAIRPDEAGELFF. The DNA for the CDR3 is TGTGCCATCAGGCCCGACGAGGCCGGGGAGCTGTTTTTT. V and J are TRBV10-3 and TRBJ2-2; no definite D call. Deletions cut 6 bases from V and 6 bases from J, with 11 bases between. Germline-derived CDR1 and CDR2 are ENHRY and SYGVKD. The CDR3 has 13 residues.

This chain connects TRBV14 to TRBJ2-7; 7 bases match TRBD1. V lost 0 bases and J lost 5; bases outside the gene matches: 4. Germline CDR1 SGHDN, CDR2 FVKESK. The CDR3 contains 14 residues. The CDR3 DNA follows: TGTGCCAGCAGCCAAGAGACAGGGTTCGACGAGCAGTACTTC. Its translation is CASSQETGFDEQYF.

This clonotype was seen only a few times. The V gene is TRBV7-3, the J gene TRBJ2-1; a weak D match, TRBD2 (7 bases). This CDR3 has 17 residues. V lost 5 bases and J lost 7, with 24 bases in between. CDR1 and CDR2 (germline): SGHTA, FQGTGA. The CDR3 sequence: CASSPIGAGALENEQFF. The CDR3 region has the DNA TGTGCCAGCAGCCCGATAGGTGCGGGGGCCCTGGAAAATGAGCAGTTCTTC.

V usage is TRBV7-9 and J usage is TRBJ1-1; possibly TRBD1 for D (5 bases). Germline CDR1 SEHNR, CDR2 FQNEAQ (reference sequence). V was clipped by 4 bases and J by 1 base, with 13 bases between them. There are 15 residues in the CDR3. The CDR3: CASSSPGRWNTEAFF. The CDR3 nucleotides are TGTGCCAGCAGCTCACCGGGACGGTGGAACACTGAAGCTTTCTTT.

The V call is TRBV12-3 or TRBV12-4, the J call TRBJ1-2, with D unresolved. This CDR3 region has 15 residues. Deletions cut 4 bases from V and 2 bases from J, with 14 bases between. CDR3 sequence: CASSSRSWINYGYTF. The CDR3 DNA sequence: TGTGCCAGCAGTTCCCGATCCTGGATCAACTATGGCTACACCTTC.

The chain couples TRBV12-3 or TRBV12-4 to TRBJ1-1; D possibly corresponds to TRBD1 (6 bases). The V end lost 5 bases, the J end lost 4 bases, and 14 bases lay between the germline ends. The CDR3 totals 14 residues. The CDR3 DNA reads as TGTGCCAGCAGTCTAACCAGGGGTGGCACTGAAGCTTTCTTT. It specifies CASSLTRGGTEAFF.

The chain has TRBV5-6 and TRBJ2-1, with 12 bases fitting TRBD2. V gave up 3 bases and J gave up 3 bases; unmatched junction bases: 4. The CDR3 runs 16 residues. CDR1 is SGHDT and CDR2 is YYEEEE in the germline V gene. The CDR3 DNA reads as TGTGCCAGCAGCTACGAGGGACTAGCGGGCTACAATGAGCAGTTCTTC. Translation gives CASSYEGLAGYNEQFF.

The sample holds a few counts of this clonotype. The V gene is TRBV4-1, the J gene TRBJ2-1, with 10 bases aligning to TRBD1. Germline V gene lookup returns CDR1 MGHRA and CDR2 YSYEKL. This CDR3 spans 15 amino acids. The trim removed 2 bases at V and 7 bases at J, leaving 5 bases unmatched. Here the CDR3 reads CASSQPRDRGNEQFF. The CDR3 DNA follows: TGCGCCAGCAGCCAACCTAGGGACAGGGGAAATGAGCAGTTCTTC.

The rearrangement links TRBV11-2 to TRBJ1-6, with D perhaps matching TRBD1 (6 bases). This CDR3 region has 16 residues. V was clipped by 1 base and J by 7 bases, with 14 bases between them. Germline values: CDR1 SGHAT, CDR2 FQNNGV. This chain's CDR3 is CASSLGRGQGNSPLHF. DNA for the CDR3: TGTGCCAGCAGCTTAGGCCGGGGGCAAGGGAATTCACCCCTCCACTTT.

This clonotype was seen many times. The chain uses TRBV7-9 and TRBJ1-1; TRBD1 matches 8 bases. The trim removed 0 bases at V and 8 bases at J, leaving 8 bases unmatched. Looked up from germline, CDR1 is SEHNR and CDR2 is FQNEAQ (reference sequence). The CDR3 is 15 residues long. The CDR3 sequence: CASSLARGPSGEAFF. The DNA of the CDR3 is TGTGCCAGCAGCTTAGCCAGGGGGCCTTCTGGGGAAGCTTTCTTT.

This chain connects TRBV6-1 to TRBJ1-5, with 7 positions matching TRBD1. This CDR3 is 19 amino acids long. Germline trimming cut 5 bases from V and 5 bases from J; bases unmatched to any gene: 21. Germline V lookup: CDR1 MNHNS, CDR2 SASEGT. The CDR3 DNA reads TGTGCCAGCAGTTTAGGTGCCGGGGGAAGGGGGCAGTTCTATCAGCCCCAGCATTTT. It codes for CASSLGAGGRGQFYQPQHF.

This clonotype was observed at least ten times. This sequence joins TRBV7-9 and TRBJ2-3; D possibly corresponds to TRBD1 (5 bases). Trimming cost V 5 bases and J 6 bases, with 15 bases left between them. The CDR3 sequence is 14 residues long. Germline V CDR1 and CDR2: SEHNR, FQNEAQ (reference sequence). CDR3 in amino acids: CASSLLKQGDTQYF. Written as DNA, the CDR3 is TGTGCCAGCAGCCTACTTAAGCAGGGCGATACGCAGTATTTT.

This clonotype was counted ten times or more. The chain employs TRBV5-1 and TRBJ2-7, with 8 bases fitting TRBD2. Looked up from germline, CDR1 is SGHRS and CDR2 is YFSETQ. V dropped 2 bases and J dropped 3; count of bases not matched to a gene: 1. The CDR3 has 13 amino acids. The DNA of the CDR3 is TGCGCCAGCAGCTTAACTAGCGGCTACGAGCAGTACGTC. Residues: CASSLTSGYEQYV.

There are a few counts of this clonotype. The gene calls are TRBV2 and TRBJ2-1; 7 positions agree with TRBD1. Per germline, CDR1 SNHLY and CDR2 FYNNEI. Unmatched junction bases numbered 7, after V lost 8 bases and J lost 0 bases. The CDR3 covers 15 residues. The chain's CDR3 is CASHGDRASYNEQFF. The CDR3 DNA reads TGTGCCAGCCATGGGGACAGAGCCTCCTACAATGAGCAGTTCTTC. Looking up the rest from reference TRBV2 and TRBJ2-1 gives the full variable domain: EPEVTQTPSHQVTQMGQEVILRCVPISNHLYFYWYRQILGQKVEFLVSFYNNEISEKSEIFDDQFSVERPDGSNFTLKIRSTKLEDSAMYFCASHGDRASYNEQFFGPGTRLTVL.

This clonotype came up many times. J is TRBJ2-5 and V is TRBV11-2; possibly TRBD1 for D (6 bases). Germline V lookup: CDR1 SGHAT, CDR2 FQNNGV. This CDR3 has 15 residues. V lost 5 bases, J lost 3 bases, and 16 bases lay in between. CDR3: CASSHRTGYEETQYF. The CDR3 DNA follows: TGTGCCAGCAGCCACAGAACAGGGTACGAAGAGACCCAGTACTTC.

This clonotype was counted only a few times. J is TRBJ1-4 and V is TRBV10-3; D remains ambiguous. This CDR3 is built from 14 residues. CDR1 and CDR2 from the germline V gene are ENHRY and SYGVKD. Between the trimmed V and J ends, which lost 4 bases and 7 bases, there was a span of 13 bases. The CDR3 bases are TGTGCCATCAGTGTTGGGAGGGAGGGTGAAAAACTGTTTTTT. The encoded protein is CAISVGREGEKLFF.

The rearrangement links TRBV20-1 to TRBJ1-6, with TRBD1 matching 8 bases. The CDR3 has 15 amino acids. The junction had 8 bases not matched to a gene; V was cut back by 0 bases and J by 10 bases. Germline V CDR1 and CDR2: DFQATT, SNEGSKA (reference sequence). This CDR3 reads CSARDRGTGSSPLHF. The CDR3 DNA reads as TGCAGTGCTAGAGATCGCGGGACAGGTAGCTCACCCCTCCACTTT.

There are many counts of this clonotype. V and J are TRBV4-2 and TRBJ1-6; D not certain. The V gene's germline CDR1 is LGHNA and CDR2 YNFKEQ. The CDR3 is made up of 14 amino acids. Between the trimmed V and J ends, which lost 4 bases and 9 bases, there was a span of 13 bases. In DNA, the CDR3 is TGTGCCAGCAGCCCCCGGGATGTTGCTTCACCCCTCCACTTT. Protein sequence: CASSPRDVASPLHF.

V gene TRBV18 combines with J gene TRBJ1-1; TRBD1 matches 7 bases. CDR3 length equals 15 residues. V gave up 4 bases and J gave up 3 bases; unmatched junction bases: 8. CDR1 is KGHSH, CDR2 LQKENI, per germline. Here the CDR3 DNA reads TGTGCCAGCTCACAAACGGGACAGCCCGACACTGAAGCTTTCTTT. This translates into CASSQTGQPDTEAFF.

This clonotype was seen more than once but under ten times. The rearrangement joins TRBV6-2 or TRBV6-3 to TRBJ2-7; no clear D gene. From germline, CDR1 is MNHEY and CDR2 SVGEGT. The CDR3 spans 15 residues. With 5 bases removed from V and 2 bases from J, the gap between germline ends came to 16 bases. The DNA of the CDR3 is TGTGCCAGCAGTCTACAGAATAAACCAACCTACGAGCAGTACGTC. Residues: CASSLQNKPTYEQYV.

This clonotype was counted ten times or more. V gene TRBV5-1 combines with J gene TRBJ2-5; 7 nucleotides align to TRBD1. The V gene end was trimmed by 4 bases and the J gene end by 4 bases; junction bases not matched to a gene: 10. Germline V gives CDR1 SGHRS, CDR2 YFSETQ. The CDR3 has 15 amino acids. The CDR3 loop reads CASSRQGSWGETQYF. DNA for the CDR3: TGCGCCAGCAGCCGACAGGGCAGTTGGGGAGAGACCCAGTACTTC.

J is TRBJ2-4 and V is TRBV6-2 or TRBV6-3; D ambiguous. V was trimmed by 2 bases and J by 0 bases, leaving 17 bases between them. Germline V gene data show CDR1 as MNHEY and CDR2 as SVGEGT. The CDR3 runs to 18 residues. DNA of the CDR3: TGTGCCAGCAGTTACCGAGACTCGACCCTACTAGCCAAAAACATTCAGTACTTC. This encodes CASSYRDSTLLAKNIQYF.

This clonotype came up a few times. This chain uses TRBV4-1 with TRBJ2-2; D possibly matches TRBD1 or TRBD2 (5 bases each). The V end was cut by 6 bases, the J end by 5 bases, with 19 bases between. The V gene's germline CDR1 is MGHRA and CDR2 YSYEKL. The CDR3 spans 16 residues. The CDR3 sequence: CASRDPTGRGTGELFF. The CDR3 nucleotides read TGCGCCAGCAGGGACCCCACGGGGCGTGGAACCGGGGAGCTGTTTTTT.

The chain carries TRBV12-3 or TRBV12-4 and TRBJ1-1, with TRBD1 as a possible D gene (5 bases). Trimming took 3 bases from V and 6 from J, leaving 11 bases between them. The CDR3 has 13 residues. The CDR3 coding sequence is TGTGCCAGCAGTTTTCGGGGCTCGGCTGAAGCTTTCTTT. Its protein product is CASSFRGSAEAFF.

This clonotype was detected only a few times. The chain links TRBV29-1 to TRBJ1-1; 7 nucleotides match TRBD1. This CDR3 has 15 amino acids. Germline assignment: CDR1 SQVTM and CDR2 ANQGSEA. With V trimmed by 4 bases and J by 0 bases, 8 bases remained unmatched. The CDR3, as DNA: TGCAGCGTTGCGTCGCCAGGGGGGATGAACACTGAAGCTTTCTTT. It yields the protein CSVASPGGMNTEAFF.